This T cell receptor beta chain was observed in a study of T cell responses to AZD1222 COVID-19 vaccine. General observations from the study: Donors in the cohort were predominantly white British and more often female, and clonal diversity was possibly underestimated.

Generated by immunoSEQ multiplex PCR, the TCRdb table keeps only in-frame clones and is missing some. The sample records 110,000 to 150,000 clones, roughly 90% being singletons. The V end lost 1 base, the J end lost 8 bases, and 21 bases lay between the germline ends. From germline, CDR1 is LGHNA and CDR2 YSLEER. This CDR3 is built from 17 residues. Worth noting for this clone: Its matching antigen is unknown.

Sequenced material: peripheral blood, taken on day 0 of AZD1222 vaccination. The chain has TRBV4-3 and TRBJ2-1, with a tentative D call TRBD2 (7 bases). The TCR sequence derives from an adult in good health. This CDR3 reads CASSQATGRGRGDEQFF. In nucleotides, the CDR3 is TGCGCCAGCAGCCAAGCCACTGGGCGGGGGAGGGGGGATGAGCAGTTCTTC.